This T cell receptor beta chain was recovered during a study of patients and donors after allogeneic stem cell transplantation. This clonotype was seen a few times. TCRdb reprocessed the RT-PCR reads via MiXCR and lists one record per CDR3 protein. The sample lists about 110,000 distinct CDR3 sequences, 35% occurring once. V was trimmed by 5 bases and J by 3 bases, leaving 11 bases between them. The CDR3 totals 12 residues. Germline CDR1 and CDR2: DFQATT and SNEGSKA (reference sequence). The sequence came from a human donor who was either an allogeneic HSCT recipient or a stem cell or donor lymphocyte infusion donor (not recorded which). It is not recorded whose cells these are; they may come from a transplant donor. The sequenced sample was blood, either unsorted or a sorted T cell fraction (not recorded which). J is TRBJ2-7 and V is TRBV20-1; D is perhaps TRBD2 (5 bases). The CDR3 coding sequence is TGCAGTGCTCCGGACTTTGGCTACGAGCAGTACTTC. Translating it yields CSAPDFGYEQYF.